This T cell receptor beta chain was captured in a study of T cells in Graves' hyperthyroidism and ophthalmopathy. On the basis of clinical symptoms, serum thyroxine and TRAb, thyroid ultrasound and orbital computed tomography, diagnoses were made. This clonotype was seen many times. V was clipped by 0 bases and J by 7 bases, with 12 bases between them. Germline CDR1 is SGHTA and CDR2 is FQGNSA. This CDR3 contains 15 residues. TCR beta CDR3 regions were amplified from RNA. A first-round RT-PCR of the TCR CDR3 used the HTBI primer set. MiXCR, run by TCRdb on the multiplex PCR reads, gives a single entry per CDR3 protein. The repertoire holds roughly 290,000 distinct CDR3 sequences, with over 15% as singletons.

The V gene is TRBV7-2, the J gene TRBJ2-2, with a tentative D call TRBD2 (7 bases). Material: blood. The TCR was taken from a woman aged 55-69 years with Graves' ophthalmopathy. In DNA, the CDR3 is TGTGCCAGCAGCTTAGCGGGGGGGCGTATCGGGGAGCTGTTTTTT. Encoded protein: CASSLAGGRIGELFF.